The 13 T cell receptor beta chains below come from one sample, sequenced in a study of cytomegalovirus exposure and HLA in healthy donors. Here immunoSEQ multiplex PCR was the method, and the copy in TCRdb shows in-frame clones only, minus some. The data hold around 140,000 clones, with 89% observed a single time. Sequences were obtained from PBMCs. These TCRs come from a woman younger than 35 in good health and CMV-seronegative.

This chain joins TRBV5-4 and TRBJ2-3, with 10 bases that match TRBD2. This CDR3 contains 15 residues. V trimming: 4 bases; J trimming: 4 bases; junction bases outside the gene matches: 6. Germline V lookup: CDR1 SGHNT, CDR2 YYREEE (reference sequence). DNA for the CDR3: TGTGCCAGCAGCCTAAGCGGGGGGGCTGCAGATACGCAGTATTTT. The encoded protein is CASSLSGGAADTQYF.

J is TRBJ1-2 and V is TRBV18; 8 nucleotides match TRBD1. The length of the CDR3 is 15 residues. V lost 3 bases to trimming and J lost 8 bases; unmatched junction nucleotides: 11. The germline V gene has CDR1 KGHSH and CDR2 LQKENI. This CDR3 is CASSPSRDRPEGYTF. CDR3 sequence (DNA): TGTGCCAGCTCACCTTCCCGGGACAGGCCGGAGGGCTACACCTTC.

The V and J genes are TRBV5-6 and TRBJ2-1; D is perhaps TRBD1 (5 bases). The CDR3 has 17 residues. The germline CDR1 and CDR2 sequences are SGHDT and YYEEEE. V lost 3 bases to trimming and J lost 15 bases, with 31 bases between them. CDR3 residues: CASSYDRSSRSASFRFF. DNA of the CDR3: TGTGCCAGCAGCTACGACAGATCCTCCCGCTCGGCATCATTTAGGTTCTTC.

In DNA, the CDR3 is TGTGCCAGTAGTATTAAGACAGCTAACTATGGCTACACCTTC. Its protein is CASSIKTANYGYTF. The chain links TRBV19 to TRBJ1-2; maybe TRBD1 (5 bases). Deletions cut 3 bases from V and 0 bases from J, with 8 bases between. The CDR3 length is 14 residues. Germline values: CDR1 LNHDA, CDR2 SQIVND (reference sequence). The full variable domain, rest sourced from reference TRBV19 and TRBJ1-2, is DGGITQSPKYLFRKEGQNVTLSCEQNLNHDAMYWYRQDPGQGLRLIYYSQIVNDFQKGDIAEGYSVSREKKESFPLTVTSAQKNPTAFYLCASSIKTANYGYTFGSGTRLTVV.

This clone has a single count. The chain uses TRBV7-9 and TRBJ1-4; TRBD1 matches 7 bases. In germline, CDR1 is SEHNR, CDR2 FQNEAQ (reference sequence). J lost 7 bases, V lost 5 bases, and 13 bases had no gene match. This CDR3 region has 16 residues. The CDR3 sequence is CASSGRIQGSREKLFF. In DNA form, the CDR3 reads TGTGCCAGCAGCGGACGTATACAGGGGAGTCGTGAAAAACTGTTTTTT.

V is TRBV7-9 and J is TRBJ1-2, with 9 nucleotides matching TRBD1. CDR3 size: 13 residues. Germline CDR1 is SEHNR and CDR2 is FQNEAQ (reference sequence). With 3 bases clipped from V and 6 bases from J, the junction kept 2 bases outside the gene matches. The CDR3 loop reads CASSLGQGNGYTF. DNA for the CDR3: TGTGCCAGCAGCTTGGGACAGGGTAATGGCTACACCTTC.

The chain recombines TRBV5-1 with TRBJ1-3; no firm D call. The germline V gene encodes CDR1 SGHRS and CDR2 YFSETQ. CDR3 length: 15 residues. V was pared by 0 bases and J by 2 bases, with 9 bases between. CDR3 DNA sequence: TGCGCCAGCAGCTTGGTCGGGGTTGCTGGAAACACCATATATTTT. It yields the protein CASSLVGVAGNTIYF.

V is TRBV7-9 and J is TRBJ2-3; 11 bases are a match to TRBD2. Per the germline V gene, CDR1 is SEHNR and CDR2 is FQNEAQ (reference sequence). V shed 10 bases, J shed 11 bases, and the junction held 14 bases outside the gene matches. This CDR3 spans 14 amino acids. CDR3 amino acids: CANTPIAGGPEQYF. The CDR3 nucleotides read TGTGCCAACACACCCATAGCGGGGGGGCCCGAGCAGTATTTT.

The V and J genes are TRBV7-3 and TRBJ2-1, with 10 bases that match TRBD2. In germline, CDR1 is SGHTA, CDR2 FQGTGA. The CDR3 contains 15 residues. V dropped 5 bases and J dropped 9; count of bases not matched to a gene: 10. The CDR3 protein is CASSPLAGGSGEQFF. In nucleotides, the CDR3 is TGTGCCAGCAGCCCATTAGCGGGGGGTTCAGGTGAGCAGTTCTTC.

The genes are TRBV28 and TRBJ1-4; TRBD1 matches at 7 bases. The CDR3 is made up of 17 amino acids. V gave up 2 bases and J gave up 0 bases; unmatched junction bases: 6. The V gene's germline CDR1 is MDHEN and CDR2 SYDVKM. In DNA, the CDR3 is TGTGCCAGCAGTTTACGGGTAGGGGGCGCAACTAATGAAAAACTGTTTTTT. Protein product: CASSLRVGGATNEKLFF.

The chain uses TRBV19 and TRBJ1-1, with a possible D match to TRBD1 (6 bases). This CDR3 contains 18 residues. CDR1 is LNHDA, CDR2 SQIVND, per germline (reference sequence). Trimming took off 4 bases at V and 0 bases at J, with 21 bases between the two ends. CDR3 sequence reads: CASSTSVAGAGVNTEAFF. The CDR3 DNA reads as TGTGCCAGTAGTACTTCGGTGGCAGGGGCGGGGGTGAACACTGAAGCTTTCTTT.

The rearrangement links TRBV7-8 to TRBJ2-5, with a tentative D call TRBD1 (5 bases). CDR3 length equals 16 residues. The germline V gene encodes CDR1 SGHVS and CDR2 FQNEAQ. V shed 5 bases and J shed 4 bases, with 20 bases lying between them. CDR3: CASSPRIRGMGETQYF. The CDR3 DNA reads TGTGCCAGCAGCCCTCGAATTAGGGGCATGGGAGAGACCCAGTACTTC.

This clone was counted a single time. This chain joins TRBV7-2 and TRBJ1-6; TRBD1 aligns across 8 bases. The trim removed 9 bases at V and 7 bases at J, leaving 5 bases unmatched. CDR3 size: 13 residues. Germline values: CDR1 SGHTA, CDR2 FQGNSA. The CDR3 DNA sequence: TGTGCCAGGAGGGACAGGAAAAATTCACCCCTCCACTTT. Residues: CARRDRKNSPLHF.